This T cell receptor beta chain was captured in a study of control samples from healthy donors and cancer patients. This clone was seen a single time. TCRdb keeps only in-frame clones here, not all; method: immunoSEQ multiplex PCR. This table holds about 75,000 clones, around 95% found once. CDR3 length: 14 residues. Germline V CDR1 and CDR2: SQVTM, ANQGSEA. V lost 5 bases to trimming and J lost 0 bases; unmatched junction nucleotides: 5. The TCR originated in a woman in her thirties or forties in good health. Sequenced: blood. The chain employs TRBV29-1 and TRBJ2-5; 8 nucleotides agree with TRBD2. The CDR3, as DNA: TGCAGCGTTACGCGGGAGGCGTACCAAGAGACCCAGTACTTC. It yields the protein CSVTREAYQETQYF.